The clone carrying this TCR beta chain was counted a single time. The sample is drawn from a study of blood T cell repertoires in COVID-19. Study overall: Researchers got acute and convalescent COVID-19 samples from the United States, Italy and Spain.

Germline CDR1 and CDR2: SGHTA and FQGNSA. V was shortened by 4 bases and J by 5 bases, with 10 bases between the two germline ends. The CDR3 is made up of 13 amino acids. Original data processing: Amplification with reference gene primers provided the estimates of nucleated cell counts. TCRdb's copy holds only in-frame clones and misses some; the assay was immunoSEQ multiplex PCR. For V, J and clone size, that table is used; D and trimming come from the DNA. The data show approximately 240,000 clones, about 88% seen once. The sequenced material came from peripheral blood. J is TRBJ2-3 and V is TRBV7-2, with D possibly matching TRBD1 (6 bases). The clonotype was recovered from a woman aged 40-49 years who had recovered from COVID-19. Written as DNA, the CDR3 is TGTGCCAGCAGCTATTCCAGGGGAGATACGCAGTATTTT. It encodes CASSYSRGDTQYF.